This TCR beta chain was sequenced for a study of graft-versus-host responses after intestinal transplantation (dated by TCRdb to about 2021). In the study overall: Multivisceral, liver-intestinal, or isolated intestinal transplants were received by the recipients. Every recipient was given anti-thymocyte globulin induction, then maintenance tacrolimus and steroids for roughly 3 years. After intestinal transplantation, graft-versus-host and host-versus-graft alloreactive T cell clones in the graft, circulation and bone marrow were tracked using bulk TCR-beta CDR3 sequencing. Alloreactive clones were identified by sequencing pre-transplant mixed lymphocyte reaction products and comparing them with unstimulated pre-transplant donor and recipient T cells. The cohort enrolled 20 to 30 intestinal transplant recipients, one of whom was a retransplant, and 3 patients without pretransplant specimens were excluded. Donor T cell macrochimerism was defined as a peak of at least 4% donor T cells among recipient peripheral blood mononuclear cells. Samples from three later patients were sequenced in-house on an Illumina MiSeq with MiXCR processing rather than by the commercial service.

Overall study outcomes, separate from this receptor: The conclusions were limited by the relatively low number and heterogeneity of the intestinal transplant patients. GvH clones were detected in recipient bone marrow, and some appeared earlier in ileal mucosa or blood, consistent with an intestinal mucosal origin. Early after transplant, peak levels of circulating GvH clones were found to be associated with declines in HvG clones. In the allografts of patients with donor T cell macrochimerism, GvH to HvG T cell clonal ratios were high.

Library construction relied on the immunoSEQ multiplex PCR assay. For most patients, high-throughput TCR-beta CDR3 sequencing of genomic DNA was performed by Adaptive Biotechnologies. The source study handled its data this way. TCR sequencing data for around 19 patients were retrieved from Adaptive's ImmunoSEQ software; three other patients were processed with MiXCR and VDJtools. CDR3 nucleotide sequences shared between donor and recipient were removed because the origin of such sequences could not be assigned. At least 2-fold expansion over unstimulated cells and a minimum CFSE-low frequency of 0.002% (template counts) or 0.001% (read counts) were required for clones to be classified as alloreactive. Mappable clones were those detected in sequenced pre-transplant spleen, lymph node, or MLR CFSE-low populations of the donor or recipient. Cumulative frequency of alloreactive clones was calculated as a percentage of all sequences weighted by copy number. TCRdb carries this immuneACCESS record with in-frame sequences only. Its versions omit some clonotypes, under half of them owing to an unresolved V gene in the studies checked, with the rest unexplained. The V and J calls and the clone size are those of that table, but D and trimming were determined from the DNA. The sample profile shows roughly 46,000 clones; around 93% of them were found once. Of the sample, around 6.1% falls within the top ten clones.

The CDR3 measures 16 amino acids from cysteine to phenylalanine. The sequence is cut down to CDR3 DNA, 48 bases in frame from base 1. The V end gives up 1 base and the J end 0 bases, leaving 3 bases in the junction not matched to a gene. The germline V gene provides CDR1 SGDLS and CDR2 YYNGEE. About this clone: Its antigen remains undetermined. It has no much larger one-base neighbor in the sample; base qualities were not kept.

In the first month after transplant, blood samples were collected up to 4 times, and after that at least monthly when available. The V and J genes are TRBV9 and TRBJ2-1, and 8 junction bases match TRBD2. The sequences come from PBMCs, collected about 790 days after a first intestinal transplant, on the day of a second. The TCR was taken from a human patient who received an intestinal transplant, so some T cells may come from the graft donor. The DNA is TGTGCCAGCAGCGTATTGGGGACTAGCTCCTACAATGAGCAGTTCTTC. Translated, this gives CASSVLGTSSYNEQFF.